This TCR beta chain is from a study of neurological immune-mediated disorders. TCRdb itself ran the 5' RACE reads through MiXCR, one entry per CDR3 protein. In the table there are about 20,000 distinct CDR3 sequences, about 10% of which are singletons. CDR3 length: 14 amino acids. V was clipped by 6 bases and J by 0 bases, with 10 bases between them. The germline V gene encodes CDR1 ENHRY and CDR2 SYGVKD. This clonotype was counted ten times or more. Specimen: PBMCs. V and J are TRBV10-3 and TRBJ2-3; possible D gene TRBD1, 6 bases. The sequence was obtained from a woman aged 60-75 years with HTLV-1-associated myelopathy (HAM/TSP). The CDR3 spells CAISLDSSTDTQYF. Here the CDR3 DNA reads TGTGCCATCAGCCTGGACAGTAGCACAGATACGCAGTATTTT.